This T cell receptor (beta chain) stems from a study of T cells after somatic rescue of genetic block. CDR1 SGHAT and CDR2 FQNNGV come from the germline V gene. CDR3 length: 13 amino acids. The J segment lost 1 base and the V segment lost 4 bases, leaving 0 bases of the junction unmatched. Sequencing used immunoSEQ multiplex PCR; TCRdb keeps in-frame clones, though not all of them. The repertoire holds tens of thousands of clones, with approximately 96% as singletons. This rearrangement joins TRBV11-2 to TRBJ1-1; 7 nucleotides match TRBD1. This TCR came from a child younger than two. The material sequenced was peripheral blood mononuclear cells (PBMCs). The CDR3 DNA follows: TGTGCCAGCAGCTGGACAGGGAACACTGAAGCTTTCTTT. Amino acid sequence: CASSWTGNTEAFF. Full variable domain (remainder filled in from reference TRBV11-2 and TRBJ1-1): EAGVAQSPRYKIIEKRQSVAFWCNPISGHATLYWYQQILGQGPKLLIQFQNNGVVDDSQLPKDRFSAERLKGVDSTLKIQPAKLEDSAVYLCASSWTGNTEAFFGQGTRLTVV.